These 7 T cell receptor beta chains share one sample of origin, sequenced in a study of beta chain features in type 1 diabetes. Notes on the study in general: TCRB CDR3 length was moderately but significantly reduced in all four CD4+ subsets of Type 1 diabetes patients.

Reverse transcription of all isolated RNA meant that expressed TCRB transcripts were sequenced. Measured with immunoSEQ multiplex PCR; TCRdb has only the in-frame clones, and not every one. The table shows 640,000 or so clones, with around 15% occurring only once. These receptors' antigens are unknown. The sequencing sample was made of naive CD4+ T cells from blood. The receptors originated from a young man with type 1 diabetes.

The CDR3 loop reads CASSLTGHIMNTEAFF. CDR3 in DNA: TGTGCCAGCAGCCTAACGGGACACATAATGAACACTGAAGCTTTCTTT. The genes are TRBV7-2 and TRBJ1-1, with D maybe TRBD1 (6 bases). V gave up 5 bases and J gave up 0 bases, with 16 bases separating them. Germline-derived CDR1 and CDR2 are SGHTA and FQGNSA. The length of the CDR3 is 16 residues.

The chain uses TRBV7-9 and TRBJ1-4; possible D gene TRBD1, 6 bases. This CDR3 contains 15 residues. Trimming left V 5 bases short and J 0 bases short, with 10 bases between. Germline V lookup: CDR1 SEHNR, CDR2 FQNEAQ (reference sequence). CDR3 sequence (DNA): TGTGCCAGCAGCCCCCCAGGGGCAACTAATGAAAAACTGTTTTTT. The encoded protein is CASSPPGATNEKLFF.

This clone has only a few counts. The chain is built from TRBV7-3 and TRBJ2-3, with 10 bases lining up with TRBD2. V lost 0 bases, J lost 5 bases, and 8 bases stayed unmatched. The CDR3 runs 17 residues. Germline CDR1 is SGHTA and CDR2 is FQGTGA. The CDR3 sequence is CASSLTVAGGMGDTQYF. In DNA, the CDR3 is TGTGCCAGCAGCTTAACGGTAGCGGGGGGAATGGGAGATACGCAGTATTTT.

V is TRBV18 and J is TRBJ1-1, with 8 bases identical to TRBD1. The germline gives CDR1 KGHSH, CDR2 LQKENI. The J segment lost 5 bases and the V segment lost 8 bases, leaving 10 bases of the junction unmatched. The CDR3 consists of 14 residues. CDR3 sequence: CASHGQGEETEAFF. DNA for the CDR3: TGTGCCAGCCATGGACAGGGCGAAGAGACTGAAGCTTTCTTT.

The V gene is TRBV7-2, the J gene TRBJ1-1; unclear D gene. The V and J ends lost 2 bases and 6 bases respectively, with 10 bases between them. The CDR3 is made up of 13 amino acids. The V gene's germline CDR1 is SGHTA and CDR2 FQGNSA. The CDR3 nucleotides read TGTGCCAGCAGCTTAACGGGAACGGCTGAAGCTTTCTTT. Its translation: CASSLTGTAEAFF.

Concerning this clone itself: The junction differs from germline at one of its ends, possibly a read error. V gene TRBV6-4 combines with J gene TRBJ1-1; D remains ambiguous. The germline gives CDR1 MRHNA, CDR2 SNTAGT. The CDR3 is 13 residues long. The CDR3 DNA sequence: TGTGCCAGCAGGGACTGGGGGAACACTGAAGCTTTCTTT. Translated, it gives CASRDWGNTEAFF.

The genes are TRBV7-2 and TRBJ2-1; possibly TRBD2 for D (5 bases). Trimming pared 5 bases from V and 7 bases from J, leaving 15 bases between. Germline lookup yields CDR1 SGHTA and CDR2 FQGNSA. The length of the CDR3 is 14 residues. CDR3 amino acids: CASSLGIASNEQFF. The CDR3 coding sequence is TGTGCCAGCAGCCTCGGGATAGCGTCGAATGAGCAGTTCTTC.